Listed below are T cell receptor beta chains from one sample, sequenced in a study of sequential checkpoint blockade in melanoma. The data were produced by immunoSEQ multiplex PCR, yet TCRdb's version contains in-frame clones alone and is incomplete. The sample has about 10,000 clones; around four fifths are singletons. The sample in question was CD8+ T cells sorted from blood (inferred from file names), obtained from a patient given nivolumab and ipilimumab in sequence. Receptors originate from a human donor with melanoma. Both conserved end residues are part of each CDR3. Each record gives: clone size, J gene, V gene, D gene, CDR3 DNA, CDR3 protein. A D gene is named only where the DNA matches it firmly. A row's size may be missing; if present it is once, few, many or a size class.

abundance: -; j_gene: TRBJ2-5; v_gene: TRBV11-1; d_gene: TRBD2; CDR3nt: TGTGCCAGCAGCCTCCCGGGACTAGCGGGAGGAGAGACCCAGTACTTC; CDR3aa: CASSLPGLAGGETQYF
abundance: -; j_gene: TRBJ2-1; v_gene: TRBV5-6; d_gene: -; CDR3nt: TGTGCCAGCAGCTTGGGGAGCGATGAGCAGTTCTTC; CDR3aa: CASSLGSDEQFF
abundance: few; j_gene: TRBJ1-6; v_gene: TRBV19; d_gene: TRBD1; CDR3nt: TGTGCCAGTAGTATGGCAGGGGGAGGACCCCTCCACTTT; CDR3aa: CASSMAGGGPLHF
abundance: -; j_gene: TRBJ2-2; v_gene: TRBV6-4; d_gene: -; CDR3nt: TGTGCCAGCAGTGAGGGGGGAGTTAGCACCGGGGAGCTGTTTTTT; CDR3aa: CASSEGGVSTGELFF
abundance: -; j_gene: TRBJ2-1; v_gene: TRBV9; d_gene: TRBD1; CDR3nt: TGTGCCAGCAGCGTAGAGGACAGGCTACTTAACAATGAGCAGTTCTTC; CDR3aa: CASSVEDRLLNNEQFF
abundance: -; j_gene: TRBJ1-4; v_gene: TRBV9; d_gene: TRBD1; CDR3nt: TGTGCCAGCAGCCCCCAGACAGGGGGCGGTGAAAAACTGTTTTTT; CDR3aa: CASSPQTGGGEKLFF
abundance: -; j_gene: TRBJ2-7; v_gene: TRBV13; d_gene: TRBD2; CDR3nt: TGTGCCAGCAGCACAGTGGCGGGAGGGCCTTTCGACGAGCAGTACTTC; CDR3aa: CASSTVAGGPFDEQYF
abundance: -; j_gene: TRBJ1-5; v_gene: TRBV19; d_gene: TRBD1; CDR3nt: TGTGCCAGTAGTACGCAGGGGGCGGAACAGCCCCAGCATTTT; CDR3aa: CASSTQGAEQPQHF
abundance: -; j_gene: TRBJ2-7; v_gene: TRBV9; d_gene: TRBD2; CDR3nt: TGTGCCAGCAGCCCAGGGACTACCTACGAGCAGTACTTC; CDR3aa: CASSPGTTYEQYF
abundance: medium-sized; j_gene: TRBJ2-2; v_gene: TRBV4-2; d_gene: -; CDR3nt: TGTGCCAGCAGCCAGACCTGGGGGGACACCGGGGAGCTGTTTTTT; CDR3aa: CASSQTWGDTGELFF
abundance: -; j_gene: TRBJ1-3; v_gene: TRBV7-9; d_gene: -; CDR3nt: TGTGCCAGCAGCAAGGGCGGGGGCGCGAAGAGAAACACCATATATTTT; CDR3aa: CASSKGGGAKRNTIYF
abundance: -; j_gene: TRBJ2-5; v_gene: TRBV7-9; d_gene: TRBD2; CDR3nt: TGTGCCAGCCGGACTAGCTTGGAGACCCAGTACTTC; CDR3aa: CASRTSLETQYF
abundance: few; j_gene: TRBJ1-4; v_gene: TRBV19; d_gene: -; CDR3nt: TGTGCCAGTAGTCCGCGGATTAATGAAAAACTGTTTTTT; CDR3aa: CASSPRINEKLFF
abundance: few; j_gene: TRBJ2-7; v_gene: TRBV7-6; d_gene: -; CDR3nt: TGTGCCAGCAGCTTAGTTCCTTTTGAGCAGTACTTC; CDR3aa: CASSLVPFEQYF
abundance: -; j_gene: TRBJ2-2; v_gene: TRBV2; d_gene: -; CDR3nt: TGTGCCAGCAGTTCCGGCACCGGGGAGCTGTTTTTT; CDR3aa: CASSSGTGELFF
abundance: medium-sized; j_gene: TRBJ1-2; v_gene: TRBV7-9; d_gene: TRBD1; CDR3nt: TGTGCCAGCAGCTTATTCGATTCAGGGGGCTACTATGGCTACACCTTC; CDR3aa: CASSLFDSGGYYGYTF